Each of the 8 T cell receptor beta chains below was sequenced from the same sample in a study of identical twins. TCRdb ran MiXCR on the 5' RACE reads and lists one entry per CDR3 protein. The table has about 700,000 distinct CDR3 sequences, approximately 9% seen once. Separately, the same data were catalogued under a study of yellow fever vaccine responses in identical twins.

Sequencing used PBMCs. Receptor source: a woman between 18 and 30 years old in good health.

This clonotype occurred a few times. The chain couples TRBV5-1 to TRBJ2-1; D possibly corresponds to TRBD2 (5 bases). This CDR3 has 16 amino acids. CDR1 and CDR2 from the germline V gene are SGHRS and YFSETQ. The V and J ends lost 6 bases and 0 bases respectively, with 16 bases between them. The CDR3 DNA reads as TGCGCCAGCAAGAGCGAGACGGGAAGCTCCTACAATGAGCAGTTCTTC. It translates to CASKSETGSSYNEQFF.

This CDR3 is CSASWGGQPQHF. CDR3 DNA sequence: TGCAGTGCTAGCTGGGGTGGACAGCCCCAGCATTTT. The chain couples TRBV20-1 to TRBJ1-5, with D hard to call. The germline V and J ends were trimmed by 3 bases and 7 bases, with 10 bases remaining between them. In germline, CDR1 is DFQATT, CDR2 SNEGSKA (reference sequence). This CDR3 spans 12 amino acids.

This clonotype turned up a few times. Just one base apart from a much larger clone, this may be a read error. The genes are TRBV4-3 and TRBJ2-7; D gene ambiguous. The V gene's germline CDR1 is LGHNA and CDR2 YSLEER. This CDR3 contains 13 residues. CDR3 nucleotide sequence: TGCGCCAGCAGCCAGGGCCGCTCCTACGGGCAGTACTTC. Its protein is CASSQGRSYGQYF.

V gene TRBV24-1 combines with J gene TRBJ1-2; TRBD1 is a possible D gene (6 bases). The CDR3 has 14 residues. Germline V gives CDR1 KGHDR, CDR2 SFDVKD. V was cut by 2 bases and J by 8 bases, with 14 bases left in between. The CDR3 nucleotides read TGTGCCACCAGTGATTCGACACAGGGCAAGGGCTACACCTTC. Its translation is CATSDSTQGKGYTF.

In its sample, this clonotype was seen a few times. The CDR3, as DNA: TGCAGTGCCGTAGGGCTAGCGGGAAAGACCCAGTACTTC. It encodes CSAVGLAGKTQYF. The chain employs TRBV20-1 and TRBJ2-5, with 9 bases fitting TRBD2. The CDR3 has 13 amino acids. V dropped 6 bases and J dropped 6; count of bases not matched to a gene: 8. CDR1 is DFQATT, CDR2 SNEGSKA, per germline (reference sequence).

This clonotype was seen more than once but under ten times. The rearrangement uses TRBV5-6 and TRBJ2-3; D gene ambiguous. Trimming shortened V by 0 bases and J by 7 bases, and 6 bases separated the two germline ends. This CDR3 is 12 amino acids long. Germline-derived CDR1 and CDR2 are SGHDT and YYEEEE. The CDR3 region has the DNA TGTGCCAGCAGCTTGGTCGGAAATACGCAGTATTTT. Protein product: CASSLVGNTQYF.

The chain recombines TRBV6-6 with TRBJ1-1; D is perhaps TRBD1 (5 bases). V dropped 11 bases and J dropped 3 bases, with 16 bases sitting between them. Germline lookup yields CDR1 MNHNY and CDR2 SVGAGI (reference sequence). The CDR3 length is 13 residues. CDR3 sequence (DNA): TGTGCCGGAAGGACTGTAGGGGACACTGAAGCTTTCTTT. Protein: CAGRTVGDTEAFF.

In its sample, this clonotype was seen a few times. The chain joins TRBV12-5 to TRBJ2-5, with unresolved D. The V end was cut by 0 bases, the J end by 4 bases, with 18 bases between. Germline V gene data show CDR1 as LGHNT and CDR2 as FRNRAP. CDR3 length: 17 residues. The CDR3 DNA is TGTGCTAGTGGTTTGGTACCTCGGGCGTTTATGGGAGAGACCCAGTACTTC. Residues: CASGLVPRAFMGETQYF. Looking up the rest from reference TRBV12-5 and TRBJ2-5 gives the full variable domain: DARVTQTPRHKVTEMGQEVTMRCQPILGHNTVFWYRQTMMQGLELLAYFRNRAPLDDSGMPKDRFSAEMPDATLATLKIQPSEPRDSAVYFCASGLVPRAFMGETQYFGPGTRLLVL.